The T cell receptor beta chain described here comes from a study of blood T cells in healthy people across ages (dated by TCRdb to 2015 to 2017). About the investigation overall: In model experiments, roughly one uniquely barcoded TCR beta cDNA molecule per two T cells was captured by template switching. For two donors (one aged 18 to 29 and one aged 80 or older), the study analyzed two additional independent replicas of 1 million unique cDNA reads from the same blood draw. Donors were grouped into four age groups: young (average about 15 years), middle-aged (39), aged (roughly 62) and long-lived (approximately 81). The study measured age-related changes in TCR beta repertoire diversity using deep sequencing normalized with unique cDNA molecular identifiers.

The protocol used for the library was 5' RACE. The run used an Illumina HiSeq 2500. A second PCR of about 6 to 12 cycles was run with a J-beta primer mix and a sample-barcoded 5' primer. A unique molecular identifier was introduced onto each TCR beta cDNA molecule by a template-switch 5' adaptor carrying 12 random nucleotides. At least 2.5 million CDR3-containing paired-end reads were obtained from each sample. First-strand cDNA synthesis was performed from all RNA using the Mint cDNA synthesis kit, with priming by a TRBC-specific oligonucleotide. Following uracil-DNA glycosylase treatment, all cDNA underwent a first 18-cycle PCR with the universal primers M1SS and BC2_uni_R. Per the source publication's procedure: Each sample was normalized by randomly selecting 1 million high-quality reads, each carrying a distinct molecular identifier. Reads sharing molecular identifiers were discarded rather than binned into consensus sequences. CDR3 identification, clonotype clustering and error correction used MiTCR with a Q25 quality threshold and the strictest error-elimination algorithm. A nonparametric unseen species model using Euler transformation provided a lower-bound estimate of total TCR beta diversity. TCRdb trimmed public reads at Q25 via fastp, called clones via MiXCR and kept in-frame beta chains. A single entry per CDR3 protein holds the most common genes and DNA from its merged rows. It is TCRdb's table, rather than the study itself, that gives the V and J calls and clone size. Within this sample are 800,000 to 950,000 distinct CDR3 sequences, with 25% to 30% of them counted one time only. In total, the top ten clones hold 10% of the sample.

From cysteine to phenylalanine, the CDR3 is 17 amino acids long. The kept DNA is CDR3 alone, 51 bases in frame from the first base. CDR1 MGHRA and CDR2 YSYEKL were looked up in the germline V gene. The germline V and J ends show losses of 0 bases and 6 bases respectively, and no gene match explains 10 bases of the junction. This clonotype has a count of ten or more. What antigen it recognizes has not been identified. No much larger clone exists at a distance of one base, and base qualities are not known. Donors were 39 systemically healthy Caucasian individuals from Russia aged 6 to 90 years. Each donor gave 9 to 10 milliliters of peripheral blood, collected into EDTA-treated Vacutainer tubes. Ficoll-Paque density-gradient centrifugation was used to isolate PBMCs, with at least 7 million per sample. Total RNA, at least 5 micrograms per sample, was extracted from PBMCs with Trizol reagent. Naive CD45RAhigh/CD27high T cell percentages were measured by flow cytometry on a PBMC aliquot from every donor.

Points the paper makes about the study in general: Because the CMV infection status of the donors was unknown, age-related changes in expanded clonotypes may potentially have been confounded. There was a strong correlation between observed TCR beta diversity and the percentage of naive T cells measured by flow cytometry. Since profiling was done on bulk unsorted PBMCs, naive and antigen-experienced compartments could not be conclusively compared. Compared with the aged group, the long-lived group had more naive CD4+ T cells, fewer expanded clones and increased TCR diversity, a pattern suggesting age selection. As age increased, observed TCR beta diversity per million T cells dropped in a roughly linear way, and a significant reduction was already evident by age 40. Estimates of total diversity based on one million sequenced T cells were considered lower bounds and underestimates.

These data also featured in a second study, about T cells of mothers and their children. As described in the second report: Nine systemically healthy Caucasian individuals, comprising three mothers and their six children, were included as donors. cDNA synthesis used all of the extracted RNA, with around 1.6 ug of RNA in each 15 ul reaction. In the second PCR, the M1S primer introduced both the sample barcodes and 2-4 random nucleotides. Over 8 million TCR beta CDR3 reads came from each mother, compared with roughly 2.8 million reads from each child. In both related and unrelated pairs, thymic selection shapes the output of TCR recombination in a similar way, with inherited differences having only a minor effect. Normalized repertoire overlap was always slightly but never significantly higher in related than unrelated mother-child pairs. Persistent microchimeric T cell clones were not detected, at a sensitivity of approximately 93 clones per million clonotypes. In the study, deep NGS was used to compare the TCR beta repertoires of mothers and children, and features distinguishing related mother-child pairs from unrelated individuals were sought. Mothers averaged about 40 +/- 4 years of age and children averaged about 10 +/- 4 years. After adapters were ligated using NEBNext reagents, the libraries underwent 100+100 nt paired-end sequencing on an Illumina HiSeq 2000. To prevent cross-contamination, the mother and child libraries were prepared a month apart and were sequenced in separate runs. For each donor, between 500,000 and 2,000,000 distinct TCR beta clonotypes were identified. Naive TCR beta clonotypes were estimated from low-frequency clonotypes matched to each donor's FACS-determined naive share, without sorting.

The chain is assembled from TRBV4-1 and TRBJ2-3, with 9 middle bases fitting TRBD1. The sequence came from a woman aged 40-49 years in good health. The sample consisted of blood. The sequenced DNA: TGCGCCAGCAGCCAAGACGGGAGACAGGGGGTAAGGGATACGCAGTATTTT. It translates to CASSQDGRQGVRDTQYF.